This entry lists 10 T cell receptor beta chains sequenced from one sample in a study of cytomegalovirus exposure and HLA in healthy donors. The PCR employed 60 Vbeta primers together with 13 Jbeta primers. Measured with immunoSEQ multiplex PCR; TCRdb has only the in-frame clones, and not every one. The sample contains 250,000 to 350,000 clones, 70% to 90% of which appear only once. The sequencing sample was made of PBMCs. Every receptor here comes from a woman between 18 and 30 years old in good health and CMV-seronegative.

The chain recombines TRBV13 with TRBJ2-2; 11 bases fit TRBD2. Germline V lookup: CDR1 PRHDT, CDR2 FYEKMQ (reference sequence). This CDR3 is built from 16 residues. After removal of 3 bases from V and 5 bases from J, the junction contained 5 bases not matched to a gene. CDR3 nucleotides: TGTGCCAGCAGCTTCAGGGCTAGCGGGGGGACCGGGGAGCTGTTTTTT. Protein: CASSFRASGGTGELFF.

The chain links TRBV6-5 to TRBJ1-6; the D gene is possibly TRBD1 (6 bases). V gave up 4 bases and J gave up 8 bases, with 9 bases separating them. The CDR3 totals 13 residues. CDR1 is MNHEY, CDR2 SVGAGI, per germline. The CDR3 sequence is CASSSSGDSPLHF. CDR3 nucleotides: TGTGCCAGCAGTTCCTCAGGGGATTCACCCCTCCACTTT.

J is TRBJ1-1 and V is TRBV6-1, with a possible D match to TRBD1 (6 bases). This CDR3 region has 15 residues. Germline values: CDR1 MNHNS, CDR2 SASEGT. V lost 2 bases to trimming and J lost 2 bases, with 12 bases between them. The CDR3 loop reads CASSEWPQGNTEAFF. Written as DNA, the CDR3 is TGTGCCAGCAGTGAATGGCCACAGGGCAACACTGAAGCTTTCTTT.

The V call is TRBV7-9, the J call TRBJ1-5, with D perhaps matching TRBD1 (6 bases). Trimming took off 1 base at V and 0 bases at J, with 16 bases between the two ends. The CDR3 has 18 amino acids. Germline CDR1 is SEHNR and CDR2 is FQNEAQ (reference sequence). The CDR3 spells CASSLGQDAAYSNQPQHF. CDR3 coding DNA: TGTGCCAGCAGCTTAGGACAGGACGCCGCTTATAGCAATCAGCCCCAGCATTTT.

This chain uses TRBV18 with TRBJ1-4; 8 nucleotides agree with TRBD1. The CDR3 extends over 15 amino acids. Germline CDR1 is KGHSH and CDR2 is LQKENI. V lost 3 bases to trimming and J lost 8 bases; unmatched junction nucleotides: 8. CDR3 region: CASSPMGQAREKLFF. CDR3 coding DNA: TGTGCCAGCTCACCGATGGGACAGGCTCGAGAAAAACTGTTTTTT.

V is TRBV5-4 and J is TRBJ1-2; 7 bases fit TRBD1. The length of the CDR3 is 15 residues. The V and J ends lost 2 bases and 4 bases, in that order; junction bases with no gene match: 8. Germline lookup yields CDR1 SGHNT and CDR2 YYREEE (reference sequence). As DNA, the CDR3 is TGTGCCAGCAGCTTCGAGGGGGCGCGGGGCTATGGCTACACCTTC. Protein sequence: CASSFEGARGYGYTF. Drawing the rest from reference TRBV5-4 and TRBJ1-2, the complete variable domain is ETGVTQSPTHLIKTRGQQVTLRCSSQSGHNTVSWYQQALGQGPQFIFQYYREEENGRGNFPPRFSGLQFPNYSSELNVNALELDDSALYLCASSFEGARGYGYTFGSGTRLTVV.

The chain couples TRBV2 to TRBJ2-5; maybe TRBD2 (5 bases). The CDR3 is 11 amino acids. Trimming left V 10 bases short and J 5 bases short, with 11 bases between. Germline V gene data show CDR1 as SNHLY and CDR2 as FYNNEI. The CDR3 DNA follows: TGTGCCACCCGAAGGGAGGAGACCCAGTACTTC. Protein sequence: CATRREETQYF.

With respect to this clone: A junction end diverges from the germline sequence, so it may reflect a read error. The V and J genes are TRBV7-9 and TRBJ1-5; TRBD1 matches at 9 bases. The CDR3 has 14 residues. Germline assignment: CDR1 SEHNR and CDR2 FQNEAQ (reference sequence). CDR3 DNA sequence: TGTTCCAGCAGTCACGACAGGGGGGTAGGGCCCCAGCATTTT. This encodes CSSSHDRGVGPQHF.

The chain links TRBV9 to TRBJ2-1; 10 bases are a match to TRBD2. V lost 4 bases to trimming and J lost 10 bases; unmatched junction nucleotides: 14. Germline lookup yields CDR1 SGDLS and CDR2 YYNGEE. The length of the CDR3 is 16 residues. CDR3 amino acids: CASSLTSGATPGEQFF. CDR3 nucleotide sequence: TGTGCCAGCAGCCTAACTAGCGGGGCGACGCCAGGAGAGCAGTTCTTC.

In this sample, this clone turned up a few times. Other DNA sequences within the sample encode an identical CDR3. V is TRBV10-3 and J is TRBJ1-1; 10 bases match TRBD1. Germline CDR1 ENHRY, CDR2 SYGVKD. The CDR3 sequence is 15 residues long. V was pared by 6 bases and J by 2 bases, with 6 bases of the junction left unmatched. CDR3 region: CAISAGTGVNTEAFF. CDR3 nucleotides: TGTGCCATCAGCGCGGGGACAGGGGTAAACACTGAAGCTTTCTTT.